Listed here are 25 T cell receptor beta chains from one sample, sequenced in a study of cytomegalovirus exposure and HLA in healthy donors. A multiplex PCR was run with 60 Vbeta primers and 13 Jbeta primers. Sequenced by immunoSEQ multiplex PCR; TCRdb stores in-frame clones only, minus some. The sample lists about 110,000 clones; around 62% were seen once. The sample taken for sequencing was PBMCs. All receptors derive from a man between 25 and 39 years old in good health and CMV-seropositive.

This clone has a handful of counts. V and J are TRBV27 and TRBJ2-7; D uncertain. This CDR3 region has 15 residues. Germline CDR1 is MNHEY and CDR2 is SMNVEV (reference sequence). V lost 0 bases, J lost 0 bases, and 9 bases lay in between. CDR3 bases: TGTGCCAGCAGTTTATCTCAAGCCTACTCCTACGAGCAGTACTTC. Translating it yields CASSLSQAYSYEQYF.

V gene TRBV30 combines with J gene TRBJ1-1, with a possible D match to TRBD1 (5 bases). V lost 2 bases and J lost 1, with 8 bases in between. Looked up from germline, CDR1 is GTSNPN and CDR2 is SVGIG (reference sequence). The CDR3 totals 13 residues. The CDR3 DNA is TGTGCCTGGAGTACAACAGGGAACACTGAAGCTTTCTTT. This codes for CAWSTTGNTEAFF.

This clone was detected a few times. This chain links TRBV5-1 with TRBJ1-3, with D unclear. Trimming removed 1 base from V and 0 bases from J, with 11 bases in between. There are 16 residues in the CDR3. CDR1 and CDR2 (germline): SGHRS, YFSETQ. The CDR3 reads CASSLKSTNSGNTIYF. The CDR3 DNA sequence: TGCGCCAGCAGCTTGAAATCCACTAACTCTGGAAACACCATATATTTT.

The chain recombines TRBV5-1 with TRBJ2-6; no clear D gene. This CDR3 has 15 amino acids. From germline, CDR1 is SGHRS and CDR2 YFSETQ. V lost 2 bases and J 2 bases, leaving 8 bases between the germline ends. Written as DNA, the CDR3 is TGCGCCAGCAGCTTTGTTTCTGCTGGGGCCAACGTCCTGACTTTC. It codes for CASSFVSAGANVLTF.

This clone has more than one count but fewer than ten. This chain joins TRBV27 and TRBJ1-1; tentative D call: TRBD1 (5 bases). This CDR3 comprises 12 residues. Germline V gene lookup returns CDR1 MNHEY and CDR2 SMNVEV (reference sequence). Trimming left V 10 bases short and J 10 bases short, with 19 bases between. For the CDR3, the DNA is TGTGCCATCCCCATACAAGGGGATGGAGCTTTCTTT. This sequence encodes CAIPIQGDGAFF.

This clone was counted only a few times. The J gene is TRBJ2-7, the V gene TRBV4-2; TRBD1 might be the D (5 bases). V was pared by 1 base and J by 1 base, with 14 bases between. Germline-derived CDR1 and CDR2 are LGHNA and YNFKEQ. The CDR3 extends over 16 amino acids. DNA for the CDR3: TGTGCCAGCAGCCAAGCGGCGACAGTACTTTCCTACGAGCAGTACTTC. It codes for CASSQAATVLSYEQYF.

The chain links TRBV27 to TRBJ2-1; TRBD2 matches 9 bases. This CDR3 region has 16 residues. CDR1 and CDR2 (germline): MNHEY, SMNVEV (reference sequence). The J segment lost 6 bases and the V segment lost 2 bases, leaving 8 bases of the junction unmatched. In DNA, the CDR3 is TGTGCCAGCAGTTTAGTTTCAAGCGGGGGGCCCAATGAGCAGTTCTTC. Translation gives CASSLVSSGGPNEQFF.

The gene calls are TRBV27 and TRBJ1-2; 10 bases agree with TRBD1. V shed 6 bases and J 6 bases; nucleotides not matched to a gene: 7. Germline V gene sequence: CDR1 MNHEY, CDR2 SMNVEV (reference sequence). This CDR3 has 14 residues. This chain's CDR3 is CASRPPGTGDGYTF. For the CDR3, the DNA is TGTGCCAGCAGACCTCCCGGGACAGGGGATGGCTACACCTTC.

This clone was picked up a small number of times. The chain carries TRBV7-9 and TRBJ2-7; TRBD2 might be the D (5 bases). Germline CDR1 and CDR2: SEHNR and FQNEAQ (reference sequence). With 10 bases removed from V and 1 base from J, the gap between germline ends came to 14 bases. The CDR3 totals 13 residues. CDR3 sequence: CATNRPGSYEQYF. DNA of the CDR3: TGTGCCACCAACCGCCCGGGGTCCTACGAGCAGTACTTC.

This sequence joins TRBV10-3 and TRBJ2-3; the match to TRBD2 covers 13 bases. The J segment lost 8 bases and the V segment lost 4 bases, leaving 6 bases of the junction unmatched. In germline, CDR1 is ENHRY, CDR2 SYGVKD. The CDR3 is made up of 15 amino acids. The DNA for the CDR3 is TGTGCCATCAGTGCCGGGACTAGCGGGGAGGGTACGCAGTATTTT. It encodes CAISAGTSGEGTQYF.

In its sample, this clone was seen a few times. The chain carries TRBV6-5 and TRBJ1-2; D call uncertain. CDR3 length: 16 amino acids. Germline CDR1 reads MNHEY; CDR2 reads SVGAGI. V was pared by 2 bases and J by 4 bases, with 17 bases between. CDR3 sequence reads: CASSYGEGGTFYGYTF. The DNA for the CDR3 is TGTGCCAGCAGTTACGGGGAGGGCGGAACGTTCTATGGCTACACCTTC.

The chain uses TRBV4-2 and TRBJ2-7; D not resolved. This CDR3 contains 14 residues. Trimming stripped 0 bases from V and 2 bases from J, with 8 bases between. The germline V gene has CDR1 LGHNA and CDR2 YNFKEQ. CDR3 nucleotides: TGTGCCAGCAGCCAAGATGCAGGCACCTACGAGCAGTACTTC. The encoded protein is CASSQDAGTYEQYF.

V is TRBV14 and J is TRBJ2-7; D not certain. Germline V gene lookup returns CDR1 SGHDN and CDR2 FVKESK. The CDR3 spans 14 residues. V shed 2 bases and J shed 0 bases, with 8 bases lying between them. This CDR3 is CASSQSESSYEQYF. The CDR3 DNA follows: TGTGCCAGCAGCCAATCCGAGAGCTCCTACGAGCAGTACTTC.

J is TRBJ2-2 and V is TRBV5-1; 8 bases map to TRBD1. The V gene end was trimmed by 3 bases and the J gene end by 1 base; junction bases not matched to a gene: 2. CDR3 length: 15 amino acids. The germline gives CDR1 SGHRS, CDR2 YFSETQ. The CDR3 sequence: CASSWTGQNTGELFF. As DNA, the CDR3 is TGCGCCAGCAGCTGGACAGGGCAGAACACCGGGGAGCTGTTTTTT.

V gene TRBV5-6 combines with J gene TRBJ2-7; a weak D match, TRBD2 (7 bases). Per germline, CDR1 SGHDT and CDR2 YYEEEE. Trimming left V 0 bases short and J 4 bases short, with 14 bases between. The CDR3 loop spans 15 amino acids. DNA for the CDR3: TGTGCCAGCAGCTTGGCGGGGGGCGTTCAGTACGAGCAGTACTTC. Its translation: CASSLAGGVQYEQYF.

The V and J genes are TRBV11-2 and TRBJ2-1, with a tentative D call TRBD2 (6 bases). The CDR3 runs to 12 residues. The germline CDR1 and CDR2 sequences are SGHAT and FQNNGV. Trimming took off 3 bases at V and 7 bases at J, with 7 bases between the two ends. The CDR3, as DNA: TGTGCCAGCAGCTTTCTAGCGAATGAGCAGTTCTTC. Translation: CASSFLANEQFF.

This clone has more than one count but fewer than ten. This chain joins TRBV4-1 and TRBJ2-7, with TRBD1 as a possible D gene (6 bases). Germline V gene lookup returns CDR1 MGHRA and CDR2 YSYEKL. The CDR3 totals 13 residues. V lost 1 base and J 7 bases, leaving 11 bases between the germline ends. CDR3 bases: TGCGCCAGCAGCCAAGGGGGGCCTGGTGAGCAGTACTTC. It specifies CASSQGGPGEQYF.

The V call is TRBV4-1, the J call TRBJ1-1; D not resolved. Germline CDR1 MGHRA, CDR2 YSYEKL. CDR3 length equals 14 residues. The V gene lost 1 base and the J gene lost 0 bases, with 6 bases spanning the gap. The CDR3 DNA sequence: TGCGCCAGCAGCCAAGGAGGGTTGAACACTGAAGCTTTCTTT. Amino acid sequence: CASSQGGLNTEAFF.

The V and J genes are TRBV7-2 and TRBJ2-7; the match to TRBD2 covers 7 bases. V lost 5 bases, J lost 4 bases, and 11 bases stayed unmatched. The CDR3 is 15 residues long. Germline V lookup: CDR1 SGHTA, CDR2 FQGNSA. CDR3 sequence: CASSPFGGESYEQYF. In DNA form, the CDR3 reads TGTGCCAGCAGCCCGTTTGGGGGGGAGAGTTACGAGCAGTACTTC.

The gene calls are TRBV27 and TRBJ1-1; perhaps TRBD1 as D (6 bases). Trimming left V 4 bases short and J 0 bases short, with 12 bases between. The CDR3 contains 15 residues. CDR1 MNHEY and CDR2 SMNVEV come from the germline V gene (reference sequence). The chain's CDR3 is CASSSFRDMNTEAFF. The CDR3 DNA follows: TGTGCCAGCAGTTCATTCAGGGACATGAACACTGAAGCTTTCTTT.

A remark on this clone: One junction end disagrees with the germline gene, perhaps due to a read error. The identical CDR3 is also encoded by other nucleotide sequences in the sample. V is TRBV6-5 and J is TRBJ1-2, with a weak D call TRBD1 (6 bases). This CDR3 is 12 amino acids long. From germline, CDR1 is MNHEY and CDR2 SVGAGI. CDR3 residues: CASSSVDRRPFF. DNA of the CDR3: TGTGCCAGTAGTTCGGTCGACAGGCGCCCCTTCTTC.

The V gene is TRBV6-6, the J gene TRBJ1-1, with D uncertain. CDR3 length: 12 amino acids. In germline, CDR1 is MNHNY, CDR2 SVGAGI (reference sequence). V lost 2 bases, J lost 6 bases, and 7 bases lay in between. CDR3 sequence (DNA): TGTGCCAGCAGTTACATTACAGCTGAAGCTTTCTTT. It yields the protein CASSYITAEAFF.

V gene TRBV5-4 combines with J gene TRBJ1-4; 7 bases match TRBD1. The CDR3 is 15 residues long. The germline CDR1 and CDR2 sequences are SGHNT and YYREEE (reference sequence). The junction had 7 bases not matched to a gene; V was cut back by 5 bases and J by 3 bases. DNA for the CDR3: TGTGCCAGCAGTGACCGCGGGACAGCTAATGAAAAACTGTTTTTT. As protein: CASSDRGTANEKLFF.

The gene calls are TRBV7-2 and TRBJ1-3, with D unclear. The germline gives CDR1 SGHTA, CDR2 FQGNSA. V was trimmed by 0 bases and J by 0 bases, leaving 9 bases between them. The CDR3 totals 16 residues. In DNA form, the CDR3 reads TGTGCCAGCAGCTTAGCCAGTTCATTCTCTGGAAACACCATATATTTT. Encoded protein: CASSLASSFSGNTIYF. Combining the CDR3 with reference TRBV7-2 and TRBJ1-3 gives the whole variable domain GAGVSQSPSNKVTEKGKDVELRCDPISGHTALYWYRQSLGQGLEFLIYFQGNSAPDKSGLPSDRFSAERTGGSVSTLTIQRTQQEDSAVYLCASSLASSFSGNTIYFGEGSWLTVV.

The chain recombines TRBV9 with TRBJ2-7; TRBD2 matches 7 bases. The V gene's germline CDR1 is SGDLS and CDR2 YYNGEE. The J segment lost 0 bases and the V segment lost 0 bases, leaving 9 bases of the junction unmatched. CDR3 size: 17 residues. The CDR3 here is CASSVAYLADHSYEQYF. CDR3 nucleotide sequence: TGTGCCAGCAGCGTAGCTTATCTAGCGGACCACTCCTACGAGCAGTACTTC.